The T cell receptor beta chain described here comes from a study of cytomegalovirus exposure and HLA in healthy donors. Study as a whole: Of all 400 or so donors who were genotyped, 75% to 90% belonged to the Caucasian-associated ancestry cluster.

The study ran its PCR with 60 Vbeta and 13 Jbeta primers. Produced via immunoSEQ multiplex PCR; TCRdb's table is partial and in-frame only. The sample table includes about 72,000 clones. Comments on this clone: Its antigen remains unknown.

Each donor's status was that of a healthy bone marrow donor. Study-wide points: The authors listed over 150 TCR beta chains as cytomegalovirus-associated.

The receptor was derived from a man in his fifties in good health and CMV-seropositive. The sequenced sample consisted of PBMCs.

The CDR3 reads CASSLSVREDTQYF. The CDR3 region has the DNA TGCGCCAGCAGCTTGTCTGTCAGGGAAGATACGCAGTATTTT. The V gene is TRBV5-1, the J gene TRBJ2-3; the D gene is possibly TRBD1 (5 bases). Germline V lookup: CDR1 SGHRS, CDR2 YFSETQ. Trimming removed 1 base from V and 5 bases from J, with 11 bases in between. The CDR3 covers 14 residues.